This is a list of T cell receptor beta chains from one sample in a study of blood T cells in healthy people across ages. MiXCR, run by TCRdb on the 5' RACE reads, gives a single entry per CDR3 protein. In the table there are approximately 770,000 distinct CDR3 sequences, roughly 50% of which are singletons. Sequencing used blood. Receptors were obtained from a man aged 25-40 years in good health. Each CDR3 is given with its conserved first and last residue. The D gene is left open where the match is weak. A row's size may be missing; if present it is once, few, many or a size class.

abundance: -
j_gene: TRBJ2-5
d_gene: -
v_gene: TRBV4-3
CDR3aa: CASSQVVPTRNEQYF
CDR3nt: TGCGCCAGCAGCCAAGTAGTCCCTACGAGGAATGAGCAGTACTTC

abundance: once
j_gene: TRBJ2-1
d_gene: TRBD2
v_gene: TRBV28
CDR3aa: CASSLRGTSAYNEQFF
CDR3nt: TGTGCCAGCAGTTTAAGGGGGACTAGCGCCTACAATGAGCAGTTCTTC

abundance: -
j_gene: TRBJ1-6
d_gene: TRBD1
v_gene: TRBV7-2
CDR3aa: CASSLGQGNNSSLHF
CDR3nt: TGTGCCAGCAGCTTAGGACAGGGTAATAATTCATCCCTCCACTTT

abundance: once
j_gene: TRBJ2-3
d_gene: -
v_gene: TRBV6-1
CDR3aa: CASGITQETDTQYF
CDR3nt: TGTGCCAGCGGGATAACGCAAGAGACAGATACGCAGTATTTT

abundance: -
j_gene: TRBJ2-3
d_gene: -
v_gene: TRBV27
CDR3aa: CASSLSWRRTDTQYF
CDR3nt: TGTGCCAGCAGTTTAAGTTGGAGGCGGACAGATACGCAGTATTTT

abundance: -
j_gene: TRBJ2-6
d_gene: -
v_gene: TRBV6-1
CDR3aa: CASIGGPTSGANVLTF
CDR3nt: TGTGCCAGCATCGGGGGGCCCACCTCTGGGGCCAACGTCCTGACTTTC

abundance: -
j_gene: TRBJ2-1
d_gene: -
v_gene: TRBV28
CDR3aa: CASREPPYEQFF
CDR3nt: TGTGCCAGCAGGGAGCCACCCTACGAGCAGTTCTTC

abundance: -
j_gene: TRBJ2-3
d_gene: TRBD1
v_gene: TRBV7-2
CDR3aa: CASSLVLGQGRDTQYF
CDR3nt: TGTGCCAGCAGCTTAGTTCTAGGACAGGGTCGAGATACGCAGTATTTT

abundance: -
j_gene: TRBJ2-7
d_gene: -
v_gene: TRBV6-5
CDR3aa: CASSSSRGEGYEQYF
CDR3nt: TGTGCCAGCAGTTCGTCAAGAGGAGAAGGCTACGAGCAGTACTTC

abundance: -
j_gene: TRBJ1-2
d_gene: TRBD1
v_gene: TRBV4-2
CDR3aa: CASSQVQGVYGYTF
CDR3nt: TGTGCCAGCAGCCAAGTACAGGGGGTGTATGGCTACACCTTC

abundance: -
j_gene: TRBJ2-5
d_gene: TRBD2
v_gene: TRBV7-2
CDR3aa: CASSLGLAGSGEQYF
CDR3nt: TGTGCCAGCAGCTTAGGACTAGCGGGATCTGGGGAGCAGTACTTC

abundance: -
j_gene: TRBJ2-7
d_gene: -
v_gene: TRBV7-9
CDR3aa: CASSSPGEEQYF
CDR3nt: TGTGCCAGCAGCTCCCCAGGGGAGGAGCAGTACTTC

abundance: many
j_gene: TRBJ2-1
d_gene: TRBD2
v_gene: TRBV29-1
CDR3aa: CSVDGLAAYNEQFF
CDR3nt: TGCAGCGTTGACGGACTAGCGGCCTACAATGAGCAGTTCTTC

abundance: -
j_gene: TRBJ2-1
d_gene: -
v_gene: TRBV24-1
CDR3aa: CATSDTQGGVSSYNEQFF
CDR3nt: TGTGCCACCAGTGATACCCAGGGGGGGGTCAGCTCCTACAATGAGCAGTTCTTC

abundance: -
j_gene: TRBJ1-1
d_gene: TRBD1
v_gene: TRBV6-5
CDR3aa: CASRPGGGNTEAFF
CDR3nt: TGTGCCAGCAGGCCAGGGGGAGGCAACACTGAAGCTTTCTTT

abundance: once
j_gene: TRBJ2-2
d_gene: -
v_gene: TRBV7-2
CDR3aa: CASSSSHSYTGELFF
CDR3nt: TGTGCCAGCAGCTCCTCTCATTCGTACACCGGGGAGCTGTTTTTT

abundance: once
j_gene: TRBJ2-2
d_gene: TRBD1
v_gene: TRBV12-3/TRBV12-4
CDR3aa: CASRRSGTGTGELFF
CDR3nt: TGTGCCAGCAGACGATCCGGGACAGGTACCGGGGAGCTGTTTTTT

abundance: few
j_gene: TRBJ2-4
d_gene: -
v_gene: TRBV20-1
CDR3aa: CSASLTGRPFGQYF
CDR3nt: TGCAGTGCTTCCTTGACAGGTAGACCTTTCGGGCAGTACTTC

abundance: many
j_gene: TRBJ2-7
d_gene: -
v_gene: TRBV4-3
CDR3aa: CASSQEIGAGKAYEQYF
CDR3nt: TGCGCCAGCAGCCAAGAGATAGGAGCGGGTAAAGCTTACGAGCAGTACTTC

abundance: -
j_gene: TRBJ2-3
d_gene: -
v_gene: TRBV7-2
CDR3aa: CASSFPIDTQYF
CDR3nt: TGTGCCAGCAGCTTTCCAATAGATACGCAGTATTTT

abundance: -
j_gene: TRBJ1-1
d_gene: -
v_gene: TRBV7-2
CDR3aa: CACSHGQLEAFF
CDR3nt: TGTGCCTGCAGCCATGGACAGCTTGAAGCTTTCTTT

abundance: few
j_gene: TRBJ2-1
d_gene: -
v_gene: TRBV7-9
CDR3aa: CASSPQGGEQFF
CDR3nt: TGTGCCAGCAGCCCCCAGGGGGGTGAGCAGTTCTTC

abundance: -
j_gene: TRBJ2-6
d_gene: -
v_gene: TRBV2
CDR3aa: CASSDGRSRVLTF
CDR3nt: TGTGCCAGCAGTGATGGCAGGAGCAGGGTCCTGACTTTC

abundance: once
j_gene: TRBJ2-1
d_gene: -
v_gene: TRBV5-1
CDR3aa: CASSRLGGLDNEQFF
CDR3nt: TGCGCCAGCAGCCGCCTCGGTGGATTGGACAATGAGCAGTTCTTC

abundance: -
j_gene: TRBJ2-5
d_gene: TRBD1
v_gene: TRBV7-7
CDR3aa: CASSYGTGRQTQYF
CDR3nt: TGTGCTAGCAGCTATGGGACAGGGCGGCAGACCCAGTACTTC

abundance: -
j_gene: TRBJ1-1
d_gene: -
v_gene: TRBV30
CDR3aa: CAWQGGGEAFF
CDR3nt: TGTGCCTGGCAAGGGGGGGGTGAAGCTTTCTTT